Listed below are T cell receptor beta chains from one sample, sequenced in a study of T cells in Graves' hyperthyroidism and ophthalmopathy. TCRdb reanalysed the multiplex PCR reads using MiXCR and keeps one entry per CDR3 protein. The profile covers 300,000 to 400,000 distinct CDR3 sequences, with approximately 15% appearing a single time and about 22% taken by the ten largest. Source material: blood. Receptors were obtained from a woman younger than 45 with Graves' hyperthyroidism. Each CDR3 is given without its conserved first and last residue. The D gene is left open where the match is weak. For some rows the clone size is stated as once, few or many, or as a class when expanded; others skip it.

d_call	clone_size	v_call	j_call	cdr3_aa
TRBD1	-	TRBV20-1	TRBJ1-6	SAGTALSYNSPLH
-	few	TRBV6-2/TRBV6-3	TRBJ2-1	ASSYGVPSSYNEQF
-	many	TRBV6-1	TRBJ2-2	ASRSRNDGTGELF
TRBD2	few	TRBV19	TRBJ2-7	ASSPGLVNEQY
-	many	TRBV11-2	TRBJ2-3	ASSLGVSVSTDTQY
-	many	TRBV6-1	TRBJ2-6	ASRGMSGANVLT
TRBD2	few	TRBV7-9	TRBJ2-3	ASSLVAGKADTQY
TRBD2	few	TRBV20-1	TRBJ2-3	SPTSGMADTQY
TRBD2	-	TRBV28	TRBJ2-2	ASSLMGGYAGELF
-	few	TRBV18	TRBJ2-5	ASSPSRAEGLPN
-	many	TRBV5-1	TRBJ2-3	ASSFLGDTQY
-	many	TRBV19	TRBJ2-5	ATILGETQY
TRBD1	many	TRBV12-3/TRBV12-4	TRBJ2-5	ASSMDDRGETQY
TRBD2	-	TRBV14	TRBJ2-1	ASSHIPRGRAGEQF
TRBD2	-	TRBV6-2/TRBV6-3	TRBJ2-7	ASRWTPLGASGLQY
-	many	TRBV11-1	TRBJ2-7	ASTQAYGQRQY
TRBD2	many	TRBV6-1	TRBJ2-1	ASSDPISGGYNEQF
-	many	TRBV9	TRBJ2-7	ASSVDGGAGPWEQY
-	many	TRBV20-1	TRBJ2-3	SASSPPGGSTDTQY
-	-	TRBV5-1	TRBJ2-7	ASSLGSSRGWTYEQY
-	-	TRBV7-8	TRBJ2-1	ASSRVQAPGNEQF
-	many	TRBV18	TRBJ1-5	ASSRDNSNQPQH
-	-	TRBV28	TRBJ2-1	ASSPGLLPNEQF
TRBD2	many	TRBV27	TRBJ2-3	ASSAYRGGDTQY
-	many	TRBV6-5	TRBJ1-2	ASSYREGGYT
-	-	TRBV3-1	TRBJ2-1	ASSEKSSGRLWGLTYNEQF
-	many	TRBV20-1	TRBJ1-1	SANGGPMNTEAF
TRBD2	few	TRBV5-1	TRBJ2-3	ASSFGRESDTQY
TRBD1	few	TRBV7-9	TRBJ1-5	ASSLGAGGAQPQH
-	many	TRBV28	TRBJ2-7	ASSGLRSYEQY
-	few	TRBV28	TRBJ1-4	ASNQRSFNEKLF
-	many	TRBV6-2/TRBV6-3	TRBJ2-1	ASSYTGTNEQF
-	few	TRBV5-1	TRBJ1-3	ASSYGVFPGSGNTIY
TRBD2	many	TRBV12-3/TRBV12-4	TRBJ2-7	ASSFGRELEQY
-	-	TRBV7-8	TRBJ2-1	ASSLRTGGNYNEQF
TRBD2	many	TRBV11-2	TRBJ2-3	ASRSPGLAGDTQY
-	many	TRBV6-1	TRBJ2-4	ASSGGGLAKNIQY
-	few	TRBV7-9	TRBJ2-5	AGGAQETQY
-	-	TRBV19	TRBJ1-5	ASSIVAGTQPQH
-	many	TRBV28	TRBJ1-5	ASSLTGAMWPQH
-	many	TRBV5-1	TRBJ2-3	ASSLGIDTQY
TRBD1	many	TRBV28	TRBJ1-2	ATTNRGTAREYGYT
-	many	TRBV28	TRBJ2-5	ASSSLARKQETQY
TRBD2	many	TRBV2	TRBJ2-5	ASSESAGGPLGETQY
TRBD2	few	TRBV12-3/TRBV12-4	TRBJ2-1	ASTQSLGAIAGVINEQF
TRBD1	many	TRBV7-2	TRBJ1-3	ASSYHASGGAGNTIY
TRBD1	many	TRBV6-1	TRBJ2-5	ASSPGTGTQTQY
TRBD2	few	TRBV20-1	TRBJ2-7	SAENPGGYEQY
-	many	TRBV28	TRBJ1-6	ASSFSRRGNSPLH
TRBD2	many	TRBV28	TRBJ2-1	ASSSLGGSSYNEQF
-	-	TRBV6-4	TRBJ1-2	ASSSRSGGYT
-	few	TRBV7-9	TRBJ1-1	ASSLRDRLASEAF
-	few	TRBV30	TRBJ2-1	AWSKRPSTVSYNEQF
TRBD2	many	TRBV18	TRBJ2-7	ASTPAGGPYEQY
-	many	TRBV10-2	TRBJ1-5	ASSERGAYNQPQH
-	many	TRBV30	TRBJ1-5	AWSLWNSNQPQH
-	-	TRBV28	TRBJ2-5	ASSFPHGAGDADEY